This T cell receptor (beta chain) was captured in a study of Graves' ophthalmopathy and Graves' hyperthyroidism. Trimming cost V 5 bases and J 1 base, with 17 bases left between them. The CDR3 sequence is 16 residues long. From germline, CDR1 is SEHNR and CDR2 FQNEAQ (reference sequence). RNA transcripts were the source from which TCR beta CDR3 regions were amplified. An initial RT-PCR round employing HTBI primers preceded a second-round multiplex PCR. TCRdb ran MiXCR on the multiplex PCR reads and lists one entry per CDR3 protein. The sample consists of 600,000 to 950,000 distinct CDR3 sequences, roughly two fifths of them appearing once.

This TCR came from an adult man with Graves' ophthalmopathy. This chain joins TRBV7-9 and TRBJ1-1, with D maybe TRBD1 (5 bases). The material sequenced was peripheral blood. CDR3 protein: CASSPRGPERNTEAFF. The CDR3 DNA reads as TGTGCCAGCAGCCCGAGGGGCCCGGAAAGGAACACTGAAGCTTTCTTT.